This TCR beta chain was captured by sequencing in a study of blood T cell repertoires in COVID-19. Study information: The cDNA or gDNA used as material had been derived from T cells, B-cell-depleted T cells, or PBMCs.

With V trimmed by 1 base and J by 9 bases, 5 bases remained unmatched. CDR3 length equals 14 residues. Germline CDR1 is KGHSH and CDR2 is LQKENI. In the original processing: Estimation of nucleated cell counts relied on the amplification of reference gene primers. Clones were read by immunoSEQ multiplex PCR, and TCRdb kept only the in-frame ones, dropping some. The V and J calls and clone size are taken from that table; D and trimming were inferred from the DNA. In the table there are under 120,000 clones, approximately 92% of which are singletons. V gene TRBV18 combines with J gene TRBJ2-7, with 11 bases aligning to TRBD2. Sequenced sample: peripheral blood. The clonotype originates from a woman at least 80 years old with acute or convalescent COVID-19. CDR3 in amino acids: CASSPLAGGRVQYF. CDR3 DNA: TGTGCCAGCTCACCACTAGCGGGGGGGCGAGTGCAGTACTTC.